The rows below give T cell receptor beta chains drawn from one sample of a study of molecular identifiers for immune sequencing clone quantification. TCRdb itself ran the PCR reads through MiXCR, one entry per CDR3 protein. The sample lists more than 450,000 distinct CDR3 sequences; roughly a fifth were seen once. Material for sequencing was naive CD8+ T cells from blood, with Jurkat cell RNA spiked in. The source is a human donor in good health. Some libraries in this study had Jurkat cell RNA spiked in. CDR3s leave out the opening cysteine and the closing phenylalanine or tryptophan. The D gene is left open where the match is weak.

TRBV12-3/TRBV12-4	NA	TRBJ2-1	ASSLASPQQF
TRBV9	TRBD1	TRBJ1-6	ASSERDSSHINSPLH
TRBV11-2	NA	TRBJ2-1	ASSLVFGSDLGEQF
TRBV20-1	TRBD2	TRBJ2-7	SARDVASGIPREQY
TRBV15	NA	TRBJ2-5	ATTGTPQETQY
TRBV5-1	NA	TRBJ1-3	ASSLDRSFSGNTIY
TRBV20-1	NA	TRBJ2-7	SARDRVAYEQY
TRBV29-1	TRBD1	TRBJ2-7	SATGFSYEQY
TRBV12-3/TRBV12-4	NA	TRBJ1-5	ASSLTTGNQPQH
TRBV20-1	NA	TRBJ2-7	SARRLGDYEQY
TRBV12-5	NA	TRBJ1-3	ASGLEWGSGNAIY
TRBV7-2	TRBD1	TRBJ2-7	ASSLRRDRGFWEQY
TRBV27	NA	TRBJ2-7	ASSNTGTYEQY
TRBV20-1	TRBD2	TRBJ2-5	SATRTSDWEETQY
TRBV4-1	NA	TRBJ1-1	ASSQVGGVLGYGTEAF
TRBV27	TRBD2	TRBJ2-2	ASSFGLAGGPGTGELF
TRBV12-3/TRBV12-4	TRBD1	TRBJ2-7	ASSLPRGTGESYEQY
TRBV4-1	NA	TRBJ1-1	ASSQAKGMNTEAF
TRBV12-3/TRBV12-4	TRBD2	TRBJ2-1	ASSLASPSGNSYNEQF
TRBV2	NA	TRBJ2-7	ASSEEGTYEQY
TRBV20-1	NA	TRBJ1-5	SARDTQGRGLSNQPQH
TRBV28	TRBD1	TRBJ2-7	ASSLATGRGEQY
TRBV28	TRBD1	TRBJ1-3	ASSLQGVSSGNTIY
TRBV2	TRBD1	TRBJ2-3	ASSESRQGARTDTQY
TRBV20-1	NA	TRBJ2-3	SARDVDTQY
TRBV24-1	TRBD2	TRBJ2-7	ATSDLKTSGIYEQY
TRBV14	NA	TRBJ2-3	ASSQDRDSPFTDTQY
TRBV19	NA	TRBJ1-1	ASSISGAGTEAF
TRBV20-1	NA	TRBJ2-5	SARDSYQETQY
TRBV6-2/TRBV6-3	TRBD1	TRBJ2-3	ASSYYDRGRKDTQY
TRBV9	NA	TRBJ1-3	ASSGLNSVNTIY
TRBV6-2/TRBV6-3	NA	TRBJ1-1	ASSTGTEAF
TRBV28	TRBD1	TRBJ1-1	ASRTGTAINTEAF
TRBV9	TRBD1	TRBJ2-7	ASSGGQGVDEQY
TRBV11-2	NA	TRBJ2-5	ASSLAGGSQEIQY
TRBV29-1	NA	TRBJ2-5	SSWSDTQY
TRBV9	NA	TRBJ1-6	ASSEEDRPNSPLH
TRBV7-9	TRBD2	TRBJ2-3	ASSYSGRSTDTQY
TRBV28	TRBD1	TRBJ1-3	ASSLLNNRDRGSGNTIY
TRBV28	TRBD1	TRBJ1-2	ASSLVKTGYSDGYT
TRBV6-2/TRBV6-3	TRBD2	TRBJ2-2	ASSPRGAWTDTGELF
TRBV7-6	NA	TRBJ2-2	ASTWLRNTGELF
TRBV14	NA	TRBJ2-3	ASSQASAAIDTQY
TRBV7-2	TRBD2	TRBJ2-7	ASSAQGGGTSDIYEQY
TRBV3-1	NA	TRBJ2-7	ASSQVGRADYEQY
TRBV11-2	NA	TRBJ2-3	ASSLVSRHTSTDTQC
TRBV27	NA	TRBJ1-2	ASSLGRAINPDGYT
TRBV7-9	NA	TRBJ2-3	ASSPRSTSTDTQY
TRBV12-3/TRBV12-4	NA	TRBJ2-5	ASRDGGHKETQY
TRBV19	NA	TRBJ2-7	ASSWGTYEQY
TRBV4-3	NA	TRBJ2-7	ASSQERAGSPYEQY
TRBV9	NA	TRBJ2-5	ASSEGPNQETQY
TRBV7-8	NA	TRBJ1-5	ASSLTAAREYSNQPQH
TRBV7-9	TRBD1	TRBJ2-7	ASSFATGARSEQY
TRBV10-3	TRBD2	TRBJ2-7	AISETALAGVVTEQY
TRBV29-1	NA	TRBJ1-1	SVEFPNTEAF
TRBV2	NA	TRBJ2-5	ASSEGEIQETQY
TRBV7-2	NA	TRBJ1-5	ASSPVITGQPQH
TRBV3-1	NA	TRBJ2-7	ASSQESFAGAYEQY
TRBV6-5	NA	TRBJ2-1	ASSLRPLGNEQF